This T cell receptor (beta chain) was sequenced for a study of blood T cell repertoires in COVID-19. The table came from immunoSEQ multiplex PCR; TCRdb's copy has only in-frame clones and leaves some out. The sample lists fewer than 250,000 clones, approximately 88% occurring once. V was cut by 7 bases and J by 3 bases, with 12 bases left in between. The CDR3 has 13 residues. Sequences were obtained from PBMCs or T cells enriched from blood (not recorded which). The source of this sequence is a woman younger than 45 with acute COVID-19. This chain connects TRBV12-3 or TRBV12-4 to TRBJ1-1; no reliable D call. CDR3 in amino acids: CASTEAGYTEAFF. Here the CDR3 DNA reads TGTGCCAGCACGGAGGCAGGCTACACTGAAGCTTTCTTT.